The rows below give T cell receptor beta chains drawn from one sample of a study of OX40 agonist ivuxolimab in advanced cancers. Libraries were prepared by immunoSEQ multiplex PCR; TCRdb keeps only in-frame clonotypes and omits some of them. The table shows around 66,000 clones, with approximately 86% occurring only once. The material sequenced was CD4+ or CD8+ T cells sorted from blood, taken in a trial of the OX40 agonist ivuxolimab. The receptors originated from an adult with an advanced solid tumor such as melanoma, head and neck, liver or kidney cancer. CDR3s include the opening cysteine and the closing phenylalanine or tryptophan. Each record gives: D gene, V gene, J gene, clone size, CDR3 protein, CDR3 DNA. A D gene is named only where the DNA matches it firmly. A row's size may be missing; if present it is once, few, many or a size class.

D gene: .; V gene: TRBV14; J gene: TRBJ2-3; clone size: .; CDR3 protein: CASSQDLGTDTQYF; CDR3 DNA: TGTGCCAGCAGCCAAGACCTAGGGACAGATACGCAGTATTTT
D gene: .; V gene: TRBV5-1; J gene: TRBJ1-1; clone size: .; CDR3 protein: CASSFSGGNTEAFF; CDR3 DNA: TGCGCCAGCAGCTTCAGCGGGGGCAACACTGAAGCTTTCTTT
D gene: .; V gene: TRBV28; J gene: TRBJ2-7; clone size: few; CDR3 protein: CASSSLPTGSYEQYF; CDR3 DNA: TGTGCCAGCAGTTCCCTCCCCACCGGCTCCTACGAGCAGTACTTC
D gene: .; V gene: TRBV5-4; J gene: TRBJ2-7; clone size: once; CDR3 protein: CASSLGSQGAYEQYF; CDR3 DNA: TGTGCCAGCAGCTTGGGATCTCAGGGCGCCTACGAGCAGTACTTC
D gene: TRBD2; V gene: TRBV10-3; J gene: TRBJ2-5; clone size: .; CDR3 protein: CAISEALAGQGTQYF; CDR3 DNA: TGTGCCATCAGTGAGGCCCTAGCGGGGCAAGGGACCCAGTACTTC
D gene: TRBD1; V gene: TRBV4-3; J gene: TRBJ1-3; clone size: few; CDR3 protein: CASSQGQGLSGNTIYF; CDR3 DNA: TGCGCCAGCAGCCAAGGACAGGGACTATCTGGAAACACCATATATTTT
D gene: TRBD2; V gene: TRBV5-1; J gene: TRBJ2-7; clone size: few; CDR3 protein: CASSSSGDKTYEQYF; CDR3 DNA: TGCGCCAGCAGCTCTAGCGGGGACAAAACCTACGAGCAGTACTTC
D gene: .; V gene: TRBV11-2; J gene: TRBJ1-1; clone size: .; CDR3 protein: CASSFSGVNTEAFF; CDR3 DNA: TGTGCCAGCAGCTTTTCTGGAGTCAACACTGAAGCTTTCTTT
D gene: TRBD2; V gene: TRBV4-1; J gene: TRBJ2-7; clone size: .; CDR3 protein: CASRPGAGDPYEQYF; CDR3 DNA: TGCGCCAGCCGCCCCGGGGCGGGGGATCCCTACGAGCAGTACTTC
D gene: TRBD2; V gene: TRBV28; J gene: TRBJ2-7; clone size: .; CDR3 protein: CASSLRPGGTYEQYF; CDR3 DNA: TGTGCCAGCAGTTTACGACCCGGGGGGACCTACGAGCAGTACTTC
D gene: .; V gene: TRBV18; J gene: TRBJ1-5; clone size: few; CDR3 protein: CASSPQNSDQPQHF; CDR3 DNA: TGTGCCAGCTCACCACAAAACAGCGATCAGCCCCAGCATTTT
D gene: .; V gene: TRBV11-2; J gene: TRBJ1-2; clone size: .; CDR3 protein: CASSRLRDRSTGGYTF; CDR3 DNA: TGTGCCAGCAGCCGACTAAGGGACCGATCGACAGGTGGCTACACCTTC
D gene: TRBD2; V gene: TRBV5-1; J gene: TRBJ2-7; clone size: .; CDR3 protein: CASSLSAGETYEQYF; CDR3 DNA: TGCGCCAGCAGCTTGTCGGCGGGAGAGACCTACGAGCAGTACTTC
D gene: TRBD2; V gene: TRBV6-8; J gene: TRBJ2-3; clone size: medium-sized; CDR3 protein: CASFRPMRGSTDTQYF; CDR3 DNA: TGTGCCAGCTTCCGACCAATGCGGGGGAGCACAGATACGCAGTATTTT
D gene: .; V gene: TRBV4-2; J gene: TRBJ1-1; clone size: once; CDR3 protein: CASSQDWSEAFF; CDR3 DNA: TGTGCCAGCAGCCAAGATTGGAGTGAAGCTTTCTTT
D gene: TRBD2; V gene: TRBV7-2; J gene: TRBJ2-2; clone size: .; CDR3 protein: CASSLMGAGGPSGELFF; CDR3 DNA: TGTGCCAGCAGCTTAATGGGAGCGGGAGGGCCATCGGGGGAGCTGTTTTTT
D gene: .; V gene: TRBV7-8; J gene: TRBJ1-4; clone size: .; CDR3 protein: CASSLAQRSEKLFF; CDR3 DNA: TGTGCCAGCAGCTTAGCCCAGCGGAGTGAAAAACTGTTTTTT
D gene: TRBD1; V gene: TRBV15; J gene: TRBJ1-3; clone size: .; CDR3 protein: CATRDRPKENTIYF; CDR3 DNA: TGTGCCACCAGGGACAGGCCCAAAGAAAACACCATATATTTT
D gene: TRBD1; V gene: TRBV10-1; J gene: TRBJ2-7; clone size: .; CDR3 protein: CASRAKSTGETYEQYF; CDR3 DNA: TGCGCCAGCAGGGCCAAGTCGACAGGGGAGACCTACGAGCAGTACTTC
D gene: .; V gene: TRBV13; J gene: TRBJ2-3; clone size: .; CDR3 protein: CASSLWGQSTDTQYF; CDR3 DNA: TGTGCCAGCAGCTTGTGGGGCCAGAGCACAGATACGCAGTATTTT
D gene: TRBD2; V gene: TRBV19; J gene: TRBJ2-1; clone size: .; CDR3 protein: CASSMGSGGPYNEQFF; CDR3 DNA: TGTGCCAGTAGTATGGGAAGCGGGGGGCCGTACAATGAGCAGTTCTTC
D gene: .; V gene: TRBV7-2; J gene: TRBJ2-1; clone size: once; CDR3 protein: CASSLDQGAGEQFF; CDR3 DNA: TGTGCCAGCAGCTTAGATCAGGGCGCGGGTGAGCAGTTCTTC